The subject of this entry is one TCR beta chain. CDR3 size: 16 residues. J gave up 7 bases and V 5 bases, and 12 bases lay outside the gene matches. Germline CDR1 reads SGHTA; CDR2 reads FQGNSA. The record originates from a study of Graves' ophthalmopathy and Graves' hyperthyroidism. TCR beta CDR3 regions were amplified from RNA transcripts. The authors performed first-round RT-PCR with HTBI primers and then a second-round multiplex PCR. From the multiplex PCR reads, TCRdb called clonotypes with MiXCR, one entry per CDR3 protein. This table holds around 1.1 million distinct CDR3 sequences, roughly two fifths found once.

The sequence was collected from an adult man with Graves' hyperthyroidism. This chain links TRBV7-2 with TRBJ1-5, with 9 bases fitting TRBD1. Sequenced sample: peripheral blood or thyroid tissue (not recorded which). CDR3 sequence reads: CASSRRGQGLYQPQHF. Written as DNA, the CDR3 is TGTGCCAGCAGCCGGAGGGGACAGGGTTTATACCAGCCCCAGCATTTT.